These 18 T cell receptor beta chains were all obtained from the same sample, sequenced in a study of cytomegalovirus exposure and HLA in healthy donors. TCRdb keeps only in-frame clones here, not all; method: immunoSEQ multiplex PCR. The sample consists of over 250,000 clones, about nine tenths of them appearing once. Sequences were obtained from PBMCs. The origin of the receptors is a woman aged 25 to 45 in good health and CMV-seropositive.

In its sample, this clone was seen once. This chain uses TRBV27 with TRBJ2-3; D unclear. V was pared by 5 bases and J by 5 bases, with 11 bases between. Germline V gives CDR1 MNHEY, CDR2 SMNVEV (reference sequence). This CDR3 spans 13 amino acids. In DNA, the CDR3 is TGTGCCAGCAGTCTCATAACGGGAGATACGCAGTATTTT. Protein: CASSLITGDTQYF.

This rearrangement joins TRBV7-7 to TRBJ2-2, with D perhaps matching TRBD1 or TRBD2 (5 bases each). This CDR3 comprises 15 residues. With 4 bases removed from V and 0 bases from J, the gap between germline ends came to 9 bases. From germline, CDR1 is SSHAT and CDR2 FNYEAQ (reference sequence). The CDR3 is CASSWGTTNTGELFF. DNA for the CDR3: TGTGCCAGCAGCTGGGGGACGACGAACACCGGGGAGCTGTTTTTT.

This chain uses TRBV7-9 with TRBJ2-3, with D hard to call. The germline V gene encodes CDR1 SEHNR and CDR2 FQNEAQ (reference sequence). The CDR3 contains 12 residues. Deletions cut 3 bases from V and 4 bases from J, with 5 bases between. CDR3 loop: CASSFRPDTQYF. The CDR3, as DNA: TGTGCCAGCAGCTTTAGACCAGATACGCAGTATTTT. The complete variable domain, with remaining parts taken from reference TRBV7-9 and TRBJ2-3, reads DTGVSQNPRHKITKRGQNVTFRCDPISEHNRLYWYRQTLGQGPEFLTYFQNEAQLEKSRLLSDRFSAERPKGSFSTLEIQRTEQGDSAMYLCASSFRPDTQYFGPGTRLTVL.

The gene calls are TRBV9 and TRBJ2-1; D is unresolved. Trimming cost V 4 bases and J 5 bases, with 7 bases left between them. The CDR3 totals 12 residues. CDR1 and CDR2 (germline): SGDLS, YYNGEE. DNA for the CDR3: TGTGCCAGCAGCCCGGACCACAATGAGCAGTTCTTC. This sequence encodes CASSPDHNEQFF.

This clone occurred once. The V gene is TRBV7-2, the J gene TRBJ2-7, with TRBD1 matching over 11 bases. Germline V lookup: CDR1 SGHTA, CDR2 FQGNSA. J gave up 3 bases and V 5 bases, and 6 bases lay outside the gene matches. This CDR3 contains 15 residues. CDR3 amino acids: CASSPGQGAVYEQYF. CDR3 sequence (DNA): TGTGCCAGCAGCCCCGGACAGGGGGCGGTCTACGAGCAGTACTTC. The complete variable domain, with remaining parts taken from reference TRBV7-2 and TRBJ2-7, reads GAGVSQSPSNKVTEKGKDVELRCDPISGHTALYWYRQSLGQGLEFLIYFQGNSAPDKSGLPSDRFSAERTGGSVSTLTIQRTQQEDSAVYLCASSPGQGAVYEQYFGPGTRLTVT.

CDR3 sequence (DNA): TGTGCCAGCAGTTACTCTCCCAACTCCTACGAGCAGTACTTC. This sequence encodes CASSYSPNSYEQYF. The chain combines TRBV6-5 with TRBJ2-7; D ambiguous. CDR3 length: 14 residues. V was pared by 0 bases and J by 0 bases, with 6 bases between. Germline assignment: CDR1 MNHEY and CDR2 SVGAGI.

In its sample, this clone was seen a few times. The J gene is TRBJ2-7, the V gene TRBV28; D is perhaps TRBD2 (5 bases). Germline V gives CDR1 MDHEN, CDR2 SYDVKM. With 5 bases removed from V and 3 bases from J, the gap between germline ends came to 11 bases. The CDR3 covers 13 residues. In nucleotides, the CDR3 is TGTGCCAGCAGTAGCGGAACCCGCTACGAGCAGTACTTC. Translated: CASSSGTRYEQYF.

V is TRBV5-1 and J is TRBJ2-1; the D gene is possibly TRBD2 (6 bases). The CDR3 totals 14 residues. CDR1 and CDR2 (germline): SGHRS, YFSETQ. V was cut by 0 bases and J by 4 bases, with 8 bases left in between. CDR3 region: CASSLGDSYNEQFF. The CDR3 DNA sequence: TGCGCCAGCAGCTTGGGGGACTCGTACAATGAGCAGTTCTTC.

The rearrangement links TRBV2 to TRBJ2-2; D uncertain. V lost 4 bases and J lost 5, with 8 bases in between. CDR3 size: 13 residues. Germline CDR1 and CDR2: SNHLY and FYNNEI. CDR3 DNA: TGTGCCAGCAGTGGTTTAGAGACCGGGGAGCTGTTTTTT. As protein: CASSGLETGELFF.

The chain combines TRBV27 with TRBJ1-1; D is unclear. Germline-derived CDR1 and CDR2 are MNHEY and SMNVEV (reference sequence). The CDR3 covers 16 residues. Trimming took off 6 bases at V and 0 bases at J, with 17 bases between the two ends. CDR3 in amino acids: CASSPTQVGMNTEAFF. CDR3 DNA: TGTGCCAGCAGCCCAACCCAGGTGGGGATGAACACTGAAGCTTTCTTT.

The chain employs TRBV5-1 and TRBJ2-1; possible D gene TRBD1, 5 bases. The germline V and J ends were trimmed by 7 bases and 7 bases, with 12 bases remaining between them. Germline V gene lookup returns CDR1 SGHRS and CDR2 YFSETQ. This CDR3 contains 12 residues. CDR3 in DNA: TGCGCCAGCTCCCCGCCAGGGAATGAGCAGTTCTTC. Amino acids: CASSPPGNEQFF.

This chain uses TRBV28 with TRBJ2-7, with TRBD1 identical over 9 bases. CDR1 is MDHEN and CDR2 is SYDVKM in the germline V gene. The J segment lost 3 bases and the V segment lost 3 bases, leaving 3 bases of the junction unmatched. There are 14 residues in the CDR3. As DNA, the CDR3 is TGTGCCAGCAGTTTGACAGGGGGAATCTACGAGCAGTACTTC. Residues: CASSLTGGIYEQYF. Full variable domain (rest looked up from reference TRBV28 and TRBJ2-7): DVKVTQSSRYLVKRTGEKVFLECVQDMDHENMFWYRQDPGLGLRLIYFSYDVKMKEKGDIPEGYSVSREKKERFSLILESASTNQTSMYLCASSLTGGIYEQYFGPGTRLTVT.

The chain is built from TRBV14 and TRBJ2-7; 10 nucleotides align to TRBD2. J was trimmed by 6 bases and V by 2 bases; bases with no gene match: 7. The CDR3 has 15 residues. Germline V gene data show CDR1 as SGHDN and CDR2 as FVKESK. CDR3 region: CASSQKAGGPSEQYF. The CDR3 region has the DNA TGTGCCAGCAGCCAAAAAGCGGGAGGGCCCAGCGAGCAGTACTTC.

The V gene is TRBV7-8, the J gene TRBJ1-2; D uncertain. CDR3 length: 18 residues. Trimming cost V 4 bases and J 3 bases, with 24 bases left between them. Germline values: CDR1 SGHVS, CDR2 FQNEAQ. The CDR3 DNA follows: TGTGCCAGCAGCTCACAAGCAATCCGGGCCAAAAACGACTATGGCTACACCTTC. This encodes CASSSQAIRAKNDYGYTF.

The chain combines TRBV9 with TRBJ2-2, with D hard to call. V was clipped by 3 bases and J by 3 bases, with 9 bases between them. The CDR3 covers 14 residues. CDR1 is SGDLS and CDR2 is YYNGEE in the germline V gene. The CDR3 DNA reads as TGTGCCAGCAGCGCCCGATCTGACACCGGGGAGCTGTTTTTT. It translates to CASSARSDTGELFF.

This sequence joins TRBV6-1 and TRBJ2-5, with D maybe TRBD2 (5 bases). This CDR3 is built from 13 residues. The germline CDR1 and CDR2 sequences are MNHNS and SASEGT. V lost 3 bases, J lost 5 bases, and 10 bases lay in between. CDR3 residues: CASSDLRRETQYF. DNA of the CDR3: TGTGCCAGCAGTGATTTACGGAGGGAGACCCAGTACTTC.

The chain recombines TRBV27 with TRBJ1-5, with 11 bases that match TRBD1. V gave up 7 bases and J gave up 7 bases; unmatched junction bases: 12. The CDR3 consists of 16 residues. CDR1 is MNHEY and CDR2 is SMNVEV in the germline V gene (reference sequence). CDR3 sequence: CASKGTGGVSVQPQHF. CDR3 bases: TGTGCCAGCAAGGGGACAGGGGGAGTTTCAGTCCAGCCCCAGCATTTT.

The V and J genes are TRBV7-9 and TRBJ2-7, with D possibly matching TRBD1 (6 bases). Looked up from germline, CDR1 is SEHNR and CDR2 is FQNEAQ (reference sequence). The CDR3 is 13 amino acids. V was trimmed by 5 bases and J by 2 bases, leaving 10 bases between them. CDR3 residues: CASSQQGTYEQYF. The CDR3 DNA sequence: TGTGCCAGCAGCCAACAGGGCACCTACGAGCAGTACTTC.